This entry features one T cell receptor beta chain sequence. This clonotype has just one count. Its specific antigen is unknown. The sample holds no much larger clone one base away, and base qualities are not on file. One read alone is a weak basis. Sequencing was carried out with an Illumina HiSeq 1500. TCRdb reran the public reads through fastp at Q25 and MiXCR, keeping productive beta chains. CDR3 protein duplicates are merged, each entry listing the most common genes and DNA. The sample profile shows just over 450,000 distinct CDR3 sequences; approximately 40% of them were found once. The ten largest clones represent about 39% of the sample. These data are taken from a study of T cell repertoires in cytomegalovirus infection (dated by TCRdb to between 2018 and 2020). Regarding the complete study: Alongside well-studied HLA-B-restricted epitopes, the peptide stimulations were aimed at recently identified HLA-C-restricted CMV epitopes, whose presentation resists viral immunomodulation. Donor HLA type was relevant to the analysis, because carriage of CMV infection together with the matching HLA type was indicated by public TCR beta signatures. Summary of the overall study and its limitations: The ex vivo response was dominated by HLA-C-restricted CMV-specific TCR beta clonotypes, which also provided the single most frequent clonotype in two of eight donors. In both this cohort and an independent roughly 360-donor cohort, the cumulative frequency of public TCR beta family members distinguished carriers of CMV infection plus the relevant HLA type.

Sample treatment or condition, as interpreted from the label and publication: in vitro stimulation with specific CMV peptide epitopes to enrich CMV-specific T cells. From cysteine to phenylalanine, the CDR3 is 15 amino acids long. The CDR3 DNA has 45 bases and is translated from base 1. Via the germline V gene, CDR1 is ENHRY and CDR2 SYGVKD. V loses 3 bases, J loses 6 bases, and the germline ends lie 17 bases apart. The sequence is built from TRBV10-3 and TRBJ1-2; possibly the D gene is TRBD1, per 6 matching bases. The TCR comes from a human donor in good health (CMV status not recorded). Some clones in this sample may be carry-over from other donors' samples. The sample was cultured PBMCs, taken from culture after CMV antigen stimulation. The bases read TGTGCCATCAGTGACCTTGCCAGGGGACGGGATGGCTACACCTTC. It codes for CAISDLARGRDGYTF.